This TCR beta chain was profiled in a study of blood T cell repertoires in COVID-19 (TCRdb year 2020). At the level of the whole study: Samples from collaborators originated in the United States, Italy and Spain and spanned both the acute and convalescent phases of COVID-19. The material from the prospective study consisted of cDNA or gDNA derived from T cells, B-cell-depleted T cells, or PBMCs. Deeply sampled blood TCRbeta repertoires from subjects exposed to, actively infected with, or recovered from COVID-19 were included in the dataset. The repertoires were released in a freely available public database meant as a resource for research on the immune response to SARS-CoV-2. Samples were obtained from the ongoing ImmuneRACE study (first 160 participants) and from about 1,300 subjects provided by 6 global collaborators. The sample metadata nearly always contained a de-identified subject ID, COVID-19 status, age in years and sex. Where available, HLA class I and class II types were obtained from metadata supplied by the sample provider rather than from assay-based typing. What the study reported, not specific to this receptor: The quantity of clinical and demographic metadata differed by source and by participant and was supplied without curation.

Comments on this clone: Its antigen target is currently unknown. No much larger clonotype is one base removed from it; base qualities were not supplied.

TCRbeta CDR3 regions were amplified from genomic DNA using the immunoSEQ Assay, a bias-controlled multiplex PCR. The original pipeline was this. Within the assay, amplification of reference gene primers was used to estimate how many nucleated cells each sample contained. Sequence reads were collapsed and filtered to measure the absolute abundance of every unique TCRbeta CDR3 rearrangement. For each sample, productive Simpson clonality was calculated as the square root of Simpson's diversity index across productive rearrangements. TCRdb re-hosts the immuneACCESS table, in-frame sequences only. Its copies lack some clones; in the studies checked, an unresolved V gene accounts for under half of them, and the cause for the rest is not known. V and J calls plus clone size are reproduced from that table; the DNA served to infer D and trimming. This sample comprises about 140,000 clones, around 80% of them detected only once. The ten largest make up approximately 6.5% of the sample.

V and J lose 8 bases and 2 bases, and a span of 7 bases separates them. The CDR3 goes from the cysteine to the phenylalanine over 11 residues. Just the 33-base CDR3 DNA is kept, in frame starting at base 1. Per the germline V gene, MNHEY is the CDR1 and SVGAGI is the CDR2. Collaborating institutions collected whole blood in K2EDTA tubes following their own protocols. For TCRbeta analysis, collaborators shipped samples as frozen whole blood, isolated PBMCs, or DNA extracted from either of those sample types. The clonotype was recovered from a human donor in a cohort sampled during active COVID-19. Sequenced material: peripheral blood. The rearrangement joined TRBV6-5 to TRBJ2-7; a weak D assignment points to TRBD1 (5 bases agree). At the DNA level, the sequence is TGTGCCAGCGGCAGGGCCTACGAGCAGTACTTC. Translated, it reads CASGRAYEQYF.